The present T cell receptor (beta chain) was sequenced within a study of blood T cells in healthy people across ages. The authors ran a second PCR of roughly 6 to 11 cycles using a sample-barcoded 5' primer and a J-beta primer mix. TCRdb re-derived calls from the 5' RACE reads in MiXCR, one entry per CDR3 protein. The table has about 780,000 distinct CDR3 sequences, about 45% seen once. This CDR3 has 17 amino acids. Germline assignment: CDR1 SGHRS and CDR2 YFSETQ. Losses at the gene ends were 0 bases for V and 0 bases for J; bases not matched to a gene: 5. The TCR was taken from an elderly man in good health. The sample comprised blood. The chain recombines TRBV5-1 with TRBJ1-4; the match to TRBD1 covers 7 bases. The CDR3 here is CASSLERGTATNEKLFF. The CDR3 DNA is TGCGCCAGCAGCTTGGAGCGGGGGACAGCAACTAATGAAAAACTGTTTTTT.